One and the same sample provided the 20 T cell receptor beta chains below, sequenced in a study of T cells in Graves' hyperthyroidism and ophthalmopathy (dated by TCRdb to between 2018 and 2021). Libraries came from multiplex PCR. Sequencing was performed on an Illumina HiSeq 2000. The TCR beta CDR3 regions were amplified from the RNA transcripts. For the first round of RT-PCR on the TCR CDR3, the HTBI primer set was used together with the Qiagen OneStep RT-PCR kit. TCRdb cleaned the public reads at Q25 with fastp, built clones with MiXCR and kept in-frame beta chains. Rows with one shared CDR3 protein collapse into an entry with the most common genes and DNA. The sample data list about 640,000 distinct CDR3 sequences, and around 20% of these were observed just once. More than 30% of the sample belongs to the ten largest clones. Sequencing input: blood. All receptors come from a man aged 25-45 years with Graves' ophthalmopathy.

This clonotype came up a few times. The V and J genes are TRBV28 and TRBJ2-1; no definite D call. With 5 bases removed from V and 7 bases from J, the gap between germline ends came to 6 bases. The CDR3 contains 11 residues. Germline CDR1 MDHEN, CDR2 SYDVKM. The CDR3 spells CASSTVNEQFF. Written as DNA, the CDR3 is TGTGCCAGCAGTACGGTAAATGAGCAGTTCTTC.

This clonotype appeared many times. The V gene is TRBV30, the J gene TRBJ2-1; maybe TRBD2 (6 bases). Trimming shortened V by 0 bases and J by 3 bases, and 9 bases separated the two germline ends. The length of the CDR3 is 14 residues. Germline values: CDR1 GTSNPN, CDR2 SVGIG (reference sequence). DNA for the CDR3: TGTGCCTGGAGTGTAAACGGGGGCTACAATGAGCAGTTCTTC. This codes for CAWSVNGGYNEQFF.

The chain has TRBV4-1 and TRBJ1-5; the D gene is possibly TRBD1 (5 bases). From germline, CDR1 is MGHRA and CDR2 YSYEKL. The CDR3 loop spans 15 amino acids. The V and J ends lost 1 base and 7 bases respectively, with 14 bases between them. The CDR3 region has the DNA TGCGCCAGCAGCCAAGCCTGGTCAGGGAAACAGCCCCAGCATTTT. Protein product: CASSQAWSGKQPQHF.

There are a few counts of this clonotype. The gene calls are TRBV5-1 and TRBJ1-2; TRBD1 matches 10 bases. Germline V gene lookup returns CDR1 SGHRS and CDR2 YFSETQ. This CDR3 is built from 13 residues. Germline trimming cut 4 bases from V and 7 bases from J; bases unmatched to any gene: 4. CDR3 sequence (DNA): TGCGCCAGCAGCCCGGGACAGGGGCTTGGCTACACCTTC. As protein: CASSPGQGLGYTF.

This clonotype was counted many times. The chain combines TRBV12-3 or TRBV12-4 with TRBJ2-7; 7 nucleotides match TRBD1. Trimming took 6 bases from V and 7 from J; bases not matched to a gene: 6. This CDR3 comprises 12 residues. The CDR3 bases are TGTGCCAGCAGGCCGGACAGGTCTGAGCAGTACTTC. This translates into CASRPDRSEQYF.

The chain joins TRBV28 to TRBJ2-5; D is perhaps TRBD1 or TRBD2 (5 bases each). The germline V and J ends were trimmed by 8 bases and 9 bases, with 16 bases remaining between them. The CDR3 loop spans 12 amino acids. Germline CDR1 is MDHEN and CDR2 is SYDVKM. Written as DNA, the CDR3 is TGTGCCAGCGGGACCCACGGGGTGGCCCAGTACTTC. It is translated as CASGTHGVAQYF.

This clonotype has ten or more counts. V and J are TRBV15 and TRBJ1-1; TRBD1 matches at 9 bases. Germline V gene lookup returns CDR1 LNHNV and CDR2 YYDKDF (reference sequence). Trimming cost V 4 bases and J 8 bases; bases outside gene matches: 8. The CDR3 loop spans 14 amino acids. This CDR3 is CATSTGQGKSEAFF. Here the CDR3 DNA reads TGTGCCACCAGCACTGGACAGGGGAAATCCGAAGCTTTCTTT.

This clonotype appeared a few times. This chain uses TRBV20-1 with TRBJ2-1, with TRBD2 matching over 7 bases. CDR3 length: 14 amino acids. Looked up from germline, CDR1 is DFQATT and CDR2 is SNEGSKA (reference sequence). The trim removed 2 bases at V and 8 bases at J, leaving 9 bases unmatched. The CDR3 sequence is CSARLGTIGDEQFF. The CDR3 DNA reads as TGCAGTGCTAGACTCGGGACTATCGGGGATGAGCAGTTCTTC.

This sequence joins TRBV20-1 and TRBJ2-4; D unclear. CDR3 size: 12 residues. Trimming removed 3 bases from V and 8 bases from J, with 11 bases in between. Germline CDR1 reads DFQATT; CDR2 reads SNEGSKA (reference sequence). CDR3 sequence: CSASDNVDIQYF. CDR3 DNA sequence: TGCAGTGCTAGTGACAACGTAGACATTCAGTACTTC.

The V gene is TRBV18, the J gene TRBJ2-7; 8 bases are a match to TRBD1. Germline assignment: CDR1 KGHSH and CDR2 LQKENI. V shed 1 base, J shed 3 bases, and the junction held 17 bases outside the gene matches. The CDR3 length is 19 residues. CDR3: CASSPRARRATGVNYEQYF. The CDR3 region has the DNA TGTGCCAGCTCACCACGGGCGAGACGGGCGACAGGGGTGAACTACGAGCAGTACTTC.

The chain has TRBV30 and TRBJ2-7; D ambiguous. The CDR3 covers 15 residues. Deletions cut 1 base from V and 4 bases from J, with 17 bases between. Germline loops: CDR1 GTSNPN, CDR2 SVGIG (reference sequence). The CDR3 reads CAWSDPLSRDYEQYF. The CDR3 DNA reads as TGTGCCTGGAGTGACCCTCTAAGCAGAGATTACGAGCAGTACTTC.

This clonotype has more than one count but fewer than ten. This chain uses TRBV9 with TRBJ2-5; either TRBD1 or TRBD2 may supply D (5 bases each). CDR1 is SGDLS, CDR2 YYNGEE, per germline. The CDR3 length is 18 residues. The V and J ends lost 1 base and 5 bases respectively, with 24 bases between them. The chain's CDR3 is CASSVRPSLGRVGETQYF. The CDR3 bases are TGTGCCAGCAGCGTACGCCCTTCATTGGGGCGGGTCGGGGAGACCCAGTACTTC.

The chain joins TRBV7-9 to TRBJ1-1; D not resolved. The ends were cut back, 6 bases at V and 2 bases at J, with 7 bases in the middle. Germline-derived CDR1 and CDR2 are SEHNR and FQNEAQ (reference sequence). The CDR3 extends over 12 amino acids. CDR3 in DNA: TGTGCCAGCAGATCGGATAACACTGAAGCTTTCTTT. Amino acids: CASRSDNTEAFF.

The genes are TRBV7-6 and TRBJ2-7; D is possibly TRBD1 (6 bases). The CDR3 sequence is 15 residues long. The germline CDR1 and CDR2 sequences are SGHVS and FNYEAQ. V lost 2 bases and J lost 2, with 13 bases in between. Here the CDR3 DNA reads TGTGCCAGCAGCTTACGGCAGGGGCCTACCTACGAGCAGTACTTC. As protein: CASSLRQGPTYEQYF.

The rearrangement uses TRBV20-1 and TRBJ2-2; TRBD2 is a possible D gene (5 bases). Germline CDR1 is DFQATT and CDR2 is SNEGSKA (reference sequence). The V gene lost 8 bases and the J gene lost 4 bases, with 20 bases spanning the gap. This CDR3 comprises 15 residues. The CDR3 DNA reads TGCAGTACCTTCGGGAACGGTAGCTCCACCGGGGAGCTGTTTTTT. Translated, it gives CSTFGNGSSTGELFF.

This clonotype was seen many times. CDR3 protein: CASERTPTSTDTQYF. For the CDR3, the DNA is TGCGCCAGCGAGAGAACCCCAACTAGCACAGATACGCAGTATTTT. The chain has TRBV5-1 and TRBJ2-3, with no clear D. V was pared by 7 bases and J by 0 bases, with 15 bases between. The CDR3 is 15 amino acids. Germline values: CDR1 SGHRS, CDR2 YFSETQ.

This clonotype showed up just a few times. J is TRBJ2-7 and V is TRBV6-1; 10 nucleotides line up with TRBD2. V was clipped by 1 base and J by 0 bases; unmatched bases: 15. The CDR3 loop spans 20 amino acids. Per the germline V gene, CDR1 is MNHNS and CDR2 is SASEGT. CDR3 nucleotide sequence: TGTGCCAGCAGTGAAGGCGGATATATTGGACTAGCGGCCCTCTCCTACGAGCAGTACTTC. It yields the protein CASSEGGYIGLAALSYEQYF.

This clonotype was found a few times. The V call is TRBV15, the J call TRBJ2-1; tentative D call: TRBD1 (6 bases). The CDR3 is made up of 11 amino acids. The V end was cut by 10 bases, the J end by 8 bases, with 12 bases between. Germline V gives CDR1 LNHNV, CDR2 YYDKDF (reference sequence). The CDR3 reads CASQQGHEQFF. The CDR3 DNA sequence: TGTGCCAGTCAACAGGGCCATGAGCAGTTCTTC.

Comments on this clonotype: A single base separates this from a much larger clone, so it may be a read error. It is likely a read error, because the conserved phenylalanine at the end of the CDR3 is missing. V is TRBV6-1 and J is TRBJ1-1; D is unresolved. Germline V gives CDR1 MNHNS, CDR2 SASEGT. Trimming removed 4 bases from V and 0 bases from J, with 9 bases in between. CDR3 length equals 14 residues. The DNA for the CDR3 is TGTGCCAGCAGTGTACGAGGATTGAACACTGAAGCTTTCCTT. Translating it yields CASSVRGLNTEAFL.

This chain connects TRBV6-2 or TRBV6-3 to TRBJ2-1, with a tentative D call TRBD2 (6 bases). There are 16 residues in the CDR3. The germline V gene encodes CDR1 MNHEY and CDR2 SVGEGT. Trimming left V 5 bases short and J 2 bases short, with 16 bases between. The CDR3: CASSDWGLVTYNEQFF. As DNA, the CDR3 is TGTGCCAGCAGTGACTGGGGACTCGTCACCTACAATGAGCAGTTCTTC.